The clone carrying this T cell receptor (beta chain) has at least ten counts. Its specificity is unknown. This record comes from a study of human T cells and chemical hapten exposure. Findings of the study overall: Versus controls, expanded TCRs had significantly more large CDR3 similarity clusters.

Time point indicated: patch test 2, 6 weeks after DPC sensitization. The sample's treatment: therapeutic diphenylcyclopropenone sensitization with weekly scalp DPC. MiXCR was run by TCRdb on the RACE reads, yielding one entry per CDR3 protein. Of about 380,000 distinct CDR3 sequences detected, about 6.3% appear once; the ten largest clones hold about 5%. CDR1 is DFQATT, CDR2 SNEGSKA, per germline (reference sequence). CDR3 length: 14 amino acids. Unmatched junction bases numbered 9, after V lost 5 bases and J lost 7 bases. J is TRBJ1-5 and V is TRBV20-1; TRBD1 matches 9 bases. The sample in question was whole blood, obtained in connection with sensitization to the hapten diphenylcyclopropenone (DPC). The receptor's source is a woman in her late teens or twenties with alopecia areata. Some clones in this sample may be carry-over from other donors' samples. Here the CDR3 reads CSAQDRGVLQPQHF. CDR3 nucleotides: TGCAGTGCTCAGGACAGGGGTGTATTGCAGCCCCAGCATTTT.